This T cell receptor (beta chain) originates from a study of T-cell memory formation after mild COVID-19. Per germline, CDR1 SSHAT and CDR2 FNYEAQ (reference sequence). The CDR3 spans 16 residues. In this sample, this clonotype turned up many times. At one end, the junction sequence differs from germline, possibly due to a read error. 5'RACE primed at constant segments yielded TCR alpha and TCR beta cDNA libraries bearing sample barcodes and UMIs. TCRdb passed the 5' RACE reads through MiXCR, listing each CDR3 protein once. The profile shows 280,000 or so distinct CDR3 sequences, 8.2% of them singletons.

V and J are TRBV7-7 and TRBJ2-1, with TRBD2 matching 7 bases. The source of this sequence is a man aged 18 to 30 who had mild COVID-19 (a few samples of this study predate the infection). Cell type and time point are not known. The sample was PBMCs or a T cell subset sorted from them (not recorded which). In DNA, the CDR3 is TGTGCTAGCAGCCGATTAGCGGGCGGCTCCTACAATGAGCAGTTCTTC. The encoded protein is CASSRLAGGSYNEQFF.